The sequence of this T cell receptor beta chain was determined in a study of blood T cells in healthy people across ages. A second PCR of roughly 7 to 11 cycles used a sample-barcoded 5' primer and a J-beta primer mix. TCRdb redid the calling of the 5' RACE reads with MiXCR, one entry per CDR3 protein. The sample has fewer than 2,000,000 distinct CDR3 sequences, about 39% seen once. The sample holds a few counts of this clonotype. The CDR3 totals 14 residues. The J segment lost 7 bases and the V segment lost 5 bases, leaving 8 bases of the junction unmatched. This sequence joins TRBV12-3 or TRBV12-4 and TRBJ2-1; TRBD1 matches 7 bases. This clonotype was obtained from a human donor in good health. The sequenced sample consisted of blood. The CDR3 loop reads CASSPSGQLNEQFF. The CDR3 DNA reads as TGTGCCAGCAGTCCATCGGGACAGCTTAATGAGCAGTTCTTC.